Shown below are 9 T cell receptor beta chains from a single sample sequenced in a study of T cell repertoires in cytomegalovirus infection. TCRdb ran MiXCR on the reads and lists one entry per CDR3 protein. The sample lists about 920,000 distinct CDR3 sequences, roughly 30% seen once, with roughly 12% in the top ten. The antigens these receptors bind are not known. Specimen: cultured CD8+ T cells from PBMCs, collected from culture after CMV antigen stimulation. These receptors were collected from a human donor in good health (CMV status not recorded). Some clones in this sample may be carry-over from other donors' samples.

The V call is TRBV11-2, the J call TRBJ1-2, with D unresolved. The V and J ends lost 6 bases and 2 bases respectively, with 16 bases between them. The CDR3 is made up of 15 amino acids. The V gene's germline CDR1 is SGHAT and CDR2 FQNNGV. The DNA of the CDR3 is TGTGCCAGCAGACCGCACAAGGGATTGAACTATGGCTACACCTTC. As protein: CASRPHKGLNYGYTF.

In its sample, this clonotype was seen a few times. Compared with germline, one end of the junction differs, possibly owing to a read error. The genes are TRBV5-3 and TRBJ2-3; D possibly corresponds to TRBD2 (6 bases). TRBV5-3 is designated an ORF whose function remains uncertain. The CDR3 loop spans 15 amino acids. The DNA of the CDR3 is TGTGCCAGCAGCTTGGGAACGGGGGACACAGATACGCAGTATTTT. This codes for CASSLGTGDTDTQYF.

The V and J genes are TRBV7-9 and TRBJ1-4; unclear D gene. Germline CDR1 is SEHNR and CDR2 is FQNEAQ (reference sequence). The ends were cut back, 5 bases at V and 4 bases at J, with 17 bases in the middle. The CDR3 spans 16 residues. CDR3 in amino acids: CASSPATAIRNEKLFF. CDR3 bases: TGTGCCAGCAGCCCAGCGACGGCCATTCGTAATGAAAAACTGTTTTTT.

The chain uses TRBV19 and TRBJ1-1; D remains ambiguous. The CDR3 runs 14 residues. Per the germline V gene, CDR1 is LNHDA and CDR2 is SQIVND (reference sequence). The V gene lost 5 bases and the J gene lost 1 base, with 11 bases spanning the gap. In DNA, the CDR3 is TGTGCCAGTAGTTACCAACACGGGAACACTGAAGCTTTCTTT. This codes for CASSYQHGNTEAFF.

This clonotype has more than one count but fewer than ten. This chain joins TRBV6-2 or TRBV6-3 and TRBJ1-2, with D possibly TRBD1 on 5 matching bases. Germline V CDR1 and CDR2: MNHEY, SVGEGT. CDR3 length equals 15 residues. V shed 0 bases and J shed 4 bases, with 12 bases lying between them. The CDR3 DNA reads as TGTGCCAGCAGTTACTCCAGGGCGGGATCCTATGGCTACACCTTC. Its protein is CASSYSRAGSYGYTF.

The J gene is TRBJ1-1, the V gene TRBV7-9; D is ambiguous. Trimming took 1 base from V and 5 from J, leaving 14 bases between them. Germline V gene lookup returns CDR1 SEHNR and CDR2 FQNEAQ (reference sequence). The CDR3 spans 15 residues. The CDR3 DNA is TGTGCCAGCAGCTTAGTTGCAGCCTTGGGGACTGAAGCTTTCTTT. Its protein product is CASSLVAALGTEAFF. The complete variable domain, with remaining parts taken from reference TRBV7-9 and TRBJ1-1, reads DTGVSQNPRHKITKRGQNVTFRCDPISEHNRLYWYRQTLGQGPEFLTYFQNEAQLEKSRLLSDRFSAERPKGSFSTLEIQRTEQGDSAMYLCASSLVAALGTEAFFGQGTRLTVV.

This clonotype occurred a few times. The chain recombines TRBV7-9 with TRBJ2-5, with D perhaps assigned TRBD1 or TRBD2 (5 bases each). Germline loops: CDR1 SEHNR, CDR2 FQNEAQ (reference sequence). This CDR3 contains 14 residues. The ends were cut back, 5 bases at V and 5 bases at J, with 15 bases in the middle. CDR3 sequence reads: CASSARDLGETQYF. The CDR3 bases are TGTGCCAGCAGCGCCCGGGACCTAGGGGAGACCCAGTACTTC.

Only a few counts were recorded for this clonotype. The chain links TRBV6-1 to TRBJ1-2; D gene ambiguous. Trimming shortened V by 4 bases and J by 0 bases, and 3 bases separated the two germline ends. The CDR3 spans 12 residues. The germline V gene encodes CDR1 MNHNS and CDR2 SASEGT. The CDR3 reads CASSVANYGYTF. DNA of the CDR3: TGTGCCAGCAGTGTGGCTAACTATGGCTACACCTTC.

This clonotype was counted ten times or more. J is TRBJ2-7 and V is TRBV4-1, with 9 bases identical to TRBD2. V lost 1 base, J lost 3 bases, and 4 bases stayed unmatched. This CDR3 comprises 15 residues. The germline CDR1 and CDR2 sequences are MGHRA and YSYEKL. CDR3 nucleotides: TGCGCCAGCAGCCAAGGACTAGCGGAGCGCTACGAGCAGTACTTC. It translates to CASSQGLAERYEQYF.